The next 19 T cell receptor beta chains were all read from a single sample in a study of T cell responses to AZD1222 COVID-19 vaccine. Sequencing used immunoSEQ multiplex PCR; TCRdb keeps in-frame clones, though not all of them. Counted here are roughly 140,000 clones, under 95% occurring once; the ten biggest clones make up 5%. The sample was peripheral blood, taken on day 0 of AZD1222 vaccination. The origin of the receptors is an adult in good health.

This clone appeared once. J is TRBJ2-7 and V is TRBV19, with 9 bases that match TRBD2. The V and J ends lost 4 bases and 7 bases, in that order; junction bases with no gene match: 11. The length of the CDR3 is 15 residues. The germline V gene has CDR1 LNHDA and CDR2 SQIVND (reference sequence). The CDR3 sequence is CASSTTLGLAWEQYF. CDR3 nucleotide sequence: TGTGCCAGTAGTACCACACTCGGACTAGCGTGGGAGCAGTACTTC. The whole variable domain, filled in from reference TRBV19 and TRBJ2-7, reads DGGITQSPKYLFRKEGQNVTLSCEQNLNHDAMYWYRQDPGQGLRLIYYSQIVNDFQKGDIAEGYSVSREKKESFPLTVTSAQKNPTAFYLCASSTTLGLAWEQYFGPGTRLTVT.

This chain links TRBV2 with TRBJ1-2, with a tentative D call TRBD1 (5 bases). The CDR3 runs to 13 residues. V lost 7 bases, J lost 8 bases, and 17 bases lay in between. Germline V lookup: CDR1 SNHLY, CDR2 FYNNEI. As DNA, the CDR3 is TGTGCCAGCATCGTAGAGTGGGGGGAAGGCTACACCTTC. Its protein is CASIVEWGEGYTF. Combining the CDR3 with reference TRBV2 and TRBJ1-2 gives the whole variable domain EPEVTQTPSHQVTQMGQEVILRCVPISNHLYFYWYRQILGQKVEFLVSFYNNEISEKSEIFDDQFSVERPDGSNFTLKIRSTKLEDSAMYFCASIVEWGEGYTFGSGTRLTVV.

J is TRBJ1-5 and V is TRBV13; D might be TRBD1 (5 bases). This CDR3 spans 16 amino acids. The V end was cut by 0 bases, the J end by 0 bases, with 9 bases between. Germline CDR1 is PRHDT and CDR2 is FYEKMQ (reference sequence). In nucleotides, the CDR3 is TGTGCCAGCAGCTTAGGACTAGGGGATAGCAATCAGCCCCAGCATTTT. Encoded protein: CASSLGLGDSNQPQHF.

This chain joins TRBV18 and TRBJ2-1, with D possibly being TRBD1 (5 bases). Between the trimmed V and J ends, which lost 3 bases and 5 bases, there was a span of 11 bases. The germline gives CDR1 KGHSH, CDR2 LQKENI. The CDR3 consists of 14 residues. CDR3 nucleotide sequence: TGTGCCAGCTCACCGCGACAGACAGACAATGAGCAGTTCTTC. It translates to CASSPRQTDNEQFF. Variable domain in full (rest from reference TRBV18 and TRBJ2-1): NAGVMQNPRHLVRRRGQEARLRCSPMKGHSHVYWYRQLPEEGLKFMVYLQKENIIDESGMPKERFSAEFPKEGPSILRIQQVVRGDSAAYFCASSPRQTDNEQFFGPGTRLTVL.

This rearrangement joins TRBV7-9 to TRBJ2-7; TRBD2 matches at 10 bases. CDR1 and CDR2 (germline): SEHNR, FQNEAQ (reference sequence). After removal of 6 bases from V and 4 bases from J, the junction contained 12 bases not matched to a gene. The CDR3 runs 16 residues. The CDR3 bases are TGTGCCAGCAGTCACCACACTAGCGGGACCCCATACGAGCAGTACTTC. This encodes CASSHHTSGTPYEQYF.

This clone was detected many times. The V and J genes are TRBV24-1 and TRBJ1-2; no firm D call. Germline values: CDR1 KGHDR, CDR2 SFDVKD. The V and J ends lost 3 bases and 5 bases respectively, with 12 bases between them. The CDR3 contains 14 residues. CDR3 loop: CATSDPARGYGYTF. CDR3 coding DNA: TGTGCCACCAGTGATCCCGCCCGTGGGTATGGCTACACCTTC.

The V and J genes are TRBV4-3 and TRBJ2-1, with D hard to call. From germline, CDR1 is LGHNA and CDR2 YSLEER. V was shortened by 0 bases and J by 1 base, with 4 bases between the two germline ends. The CDR3 is made up of 14 amino acids. The CDR3 is CASSQDRSYNEQFF. The CDR3 DNA reads as TGCGCCAGCAGCCAAGATCGGTCCTACAATGAGCAGTTCTTC.

The chain links TRBV27 to TRBJ2-5; the D is unclear. The germline V gene has CDR1 MNHEY and CDR2 SMNVEV (reference sequence). V lost 3 bases, J lost 5 bases, and 16 bases lay in between. This CDR3 is 15 amino acids long. CDR3 nucleotides: TGTGCCAGCAGTTTCCGCCAGCCTCGTGGGGAGACCCAGTACTTC. The encoded protein is CASSFRQPRGETQYF.

This rearrangement joins TRBV9 to TRBJ1-2; 11 nucleotides match TRBD1. CDR1 is SGDLS, CDR2 YYNGEE, per germline. The CDR3 spans 14 residues. Trimming cost V 2 bases and J 6 bases; bases outside gene matches: 3. The DNA of the CDR3 is TGTGCCAGCAGCGTGTCGGGACAGGGGGATGGCTACACCTTC. Protein product: CASSVSGQGDGYTF.

This chain joins TRBV7-9 and TRBJ1-2; D may be TRBD1 (6 bases). Germline values: CDR1 SEHNR, CDR2 FQNEAQ (reference sequence). The CDR3 runs to 15 residues. Trimming took off 4 bases at V and 6 bases at J, with 18 bases between the two ends. This chain's CDR3 is CASSSTQQGRNGYTF. The CDR3 nucleotides are TGTGCCAGCAGCTCAACCCAACAGGGACGGAATGGCTACACCTTC.

This clone was seen only a few times. This rearrangement joins TRBV12-3 or TRBV12-4 to TRBJ2-1; D is ambiguous. This CDR3 comprises 11 residues. V was clipped by 6 bases and J by 7 bases, with 7 bases between them. This CDR3 is CASRLVNEQFF. The CDR3 bases are TGTGCCAGCAGGCTGGTGAATGAGCAGTTCTTC.

The chain is built from TRBV25-1 and TRBJ2-1; TRBD2 matches 11 bases. The CDR3 is 15 amino acids. Germline V gene sequence: CDR1 MGHDK, CDR2 SYGVNS. V was pared by 2 bases and J by 14 bases, with 11 bases of the junction left unmatched. The CDR3 protein is CASSEGGLADAGEFF. The CDR3 coding sequence is TGTGCCAGCAGTGAAGGGGGACTAGCGGATGCGGGGGAGTTCTTC.

V is TRBV3-1 (or the pseudogene TRBV3-2) and J is TRBJ1-3, with a tentative D call TRBD1 (6 bases). Germline CDR1 is LGHDT and CDR2 is YNNKEL (reference sequence). V was clipped by 2 bases and J by 0 bases, with 11 bases between them. The length of the CDR3 is 16 residues. The CDR3 sequence: CASSQTGQTSGNTIYF. For the CDR3, the DNA is TGTGCCAGCAGCCAAACAGGACAGACCTCTGGAAACACCATATATTTT.

V gene TRBV7-2 combines with J gene TRBJ1-2; D possibly corresponds to TRBD1 (6 bases). Trimming pared 5 bases from V and 0 bases from J, leaving 10 bases between. The CDR3 is made up of 14 amino acids. Germline V lookup: CDR1 SGHTA, CDR2 FQGNSA. The chain's CDR3 is CASSQGTSNYGYTF. The CDR3 DNA follows: TGTGCCAGCAGCCAAGGGACATCTAACTATGGCTACACCTTC. Supplemented by reference TRBV7-2 and TRBJ1-2, the full variable domain reads GAGVSQSPSNKVTEKGKDVELRCDPISGHTALYWYRQSLGQGLEFLIYFQGNSAPDKSGLPSDRFSAERTGGSVSTLTIQRTQQEDSAVYLCASSQGTSNYGYTFGSGTRLTVV.

The V call is TRBV27, the J call TRBJ2-1; TRBD1 matches at 10 bases. J gave up 7 bases and V 2 bases, and 14 bases lay outside the gene matches. Germline V gene sequence: CDR1 MNHEY, CDR2 SMNVEV (reference sequence). CDR3 length: 18 amino acids. CDR3 in DNA: TGTGCCAGCAGTTTAATCCGGTTCCGGGACAGGGGTGGGAATGAGCAGTTCTTC. Translation: CASSLIRFRDRGGNEQFF.

The V and J genes are TRBV6-5 and TRBJ2-2, with D maybe TRBD1 (5 bases). CDR1 MNHEY and CDR2 SVGAGI come from the germline V gene. The V and J ends lost 6 bases and 5 bases respectively, with 10 bases between them. This CDR3 region has 13 residues. CDR3 sequence reads: CASRVSGTGELFF. The CDR3 DNA follows: TGTGCCAGCAGAGTGTCAGGGACCGGGGAGCTGTTTTTT.

This chain links TRBV7-9 with TRBJ1-2; no reliable D call. The CDR3 has 14 amino acids. In germline, CDR1 is SEHNR, CDR2 FQNEAQ (reference sequence). The germline V and J ends were trimmed by 1 base and 4 bases, with 10 bases remaining between them. The CDR3 DNA reads as TGTGCCAGCAGCTTAGTGCTGGGTCCCTATGGCTACACCTTC. Protein sequence: CASSLVLGPYGYTF.

J is TRBJ2-7 and V is TRBV7-2; 9 bases are shared with TRBD1. The CDR3 extends over 16 amino acids. Germline trimming cut 5 bases from V and 3 bases from J; bases unmatched to any gene: 11. Germline V lookup: CDR1 SGHTA, CDR2 FQGNSA. CDR3 sequence: CASSAHRTGAIYEQYF. The CDR3 DNA follows: TGTGCCAGCAGCGCACATCGGACAGGGGCGATCTACGAGCAGTACTTC.

This chain joins TRBV3-1 (or the pseudogene TRBV3-2) and TRBJ2-1; D is unclear. From germline, CDR1 is LGHDT and CDR2 YNNKEL (reference sequence). This CDR3 comprises 11 residues. Deletions cut 4 bases from V and 10 bases from J, with 8 bases between. CDR3 in DNA: TGTGCCAGCAGCCTAGGAATCGAGCAGTTCTTC. It codes for CASSLGIEQFF.